This T cell receptor (beta chain) was captured by sequencing in a study of T cell repertoires in cytomegalovirus infection. Across the study: CMV infection together with matching HLA type was indicated by public TCR beta signatures. Notes on the study in general: The cumulative frequency of public TCR beta families distinguished individuals who carried CMV together with the relevant HLA.

Trimming removed 3 bases at V and 0 bases at J, with 17 bases between. Germline CDR1 is SGHTA and CDR2 is FQGNSA. This CDR3 has 17 residues. MiXCR, applied by TCRdb to the reads, yields one record per CDR3 protein. The repertoire includes roughly 350,000 distinct CDR3 sequences, 34% of them detected once, and around an eighth sits in the top ten. Points on this clonotype: Antigen specificity is unknown.

This clonotype was obtained from a human donor in good health (CMV status not recorded). Some clones in this sample may be carry-over from other donors' samples. The chain uses TRBV7-2 and TRBJ2-5; TRBD1 is a possible D gene (7 bases). This sample comprised cultured PBMCs, obtained from culture after CMV antigen stimulation. CDR3 loop: CASSLGLLQGYQETQYF. The CDR3 nucleotides read TGTGCCAGCAGCTTGGGACTTTTACAGGGGTACCAAGAGACCCAGTACTTC.